The source of this T cell receptor (beta chain) is a study of cytomegalovirus exposure and HLA in healthy donors. Overall study findings and caveats: Researchers reported that a few CMV-associated chains were confirmed in vitro as CMV antigen-specific. High specificity and sensitivity for cytomegalovirus status were reported for the classifier.

Between the trimmed V and J ends, which lost 1 base and 7 bases, there was a span of 8 bases. Germline assignment: CDR1 GTSNPN and CDR2 SVGIG (reference sequence). The CDR3 is made up of 13 amino acids. A note on this clone: Its antigen is not known.

TCRdb keeps only in-frame clones here, not all; method: immunoSEQ multiplex PCR. This sample has approximately 110,000 clones, with just under 95% found just once. This receptor was taken from a woman aged 18-29 years in good health and CMV-seronegative. The gene calls are TRBV30 and TRBJ1-6; the D is unclear. The sequenced sample consisted of PBMCs. The CDR3 loop reads CAWSARVNSPLHF. The DNA for the CDR3 is TGTGCCTGGAGTGCGAGGGTAAATTCACCCCTCCACTTT.